These T cell receptor beta chains were read from a single sample in a study of response to subunit inactivated influenza vaccine. TCRdb reprocessed the RT-PCR reads with MiXCR, giving one entry per CDR3 protein. The data hold roughly 500,000 distinct CDR3 sequences, with around 25% observed a single time. This sample also appeared in a second study, on T cells expressing NK-cell markers.

The sample here was CD4+ T cells sorted from PBMCs, taken 12 days after vaccination. These receptors all come from a man in his fifties or sixties who received an inactivated influenza vaccine. CDR3s include the opening cysteine and the closing phenylalanine or tryptophan. D genes are given only for firm matches. Some rows have no size entry. The others give once, few or many, or a class for an expanded clone.

cdr3_nt	cdr3_aa	d_call	clone_size	v_call	j_call
TGTGCCAGCAGCCCTACAGGGGGCGAGACTGAAGCTTTCTTT	CASSPTGGETEAFF	TRBD1	-	TRBV6-2/TRBV6-3	TRBJ1-1
TGTGCCAGCAGTTCGTGGGGGAGGGAAGAAAAACTGTTTTTT	CASSSWGREEKLFF	-	many	TRBV12-3/TRBV12-4	TRBJ1-4
TGTGCCAGCAAGGGACAGAAGGGGTATAGAGAGCCCCAGCATTTT	CASKGQKGYREPQHF	TRBD1	few	TRBV6-2/TRBV6-3	TRBJ1-5
TGTGCCAGCAGTCTTCGGCAGGGGAGGACCTACGAGCAGTACTTC	CASSLRQGRTYEQYF	-	-	TRBV6-2/TRBV6-3	TRBJ2-7
TGTGCCACCAGCAGAGAACAGGGGGGCACAGATACGCAGTATTTT	CATSREQGGTDTQYF	TRBD1	-	TRBV15	TRBJ2-3
TGTGCCACCAGTGGAAGGGGGAATGAGCAGTTCTTC	CATSGRGNEQFF	-	few	TRBV24-1	TRBJ2-1
TGCGCCAGCGCTAGCGGGAGGGCCTTGACAGATACGCAGTATTTT	CASASGRALTDTQYF	TRBD2	-	TRBV5-1	TRBJ2-3
TGCAGTGCTCTCAAGGGACAGGGCCAAGAGACCCAGTACTTC	CSALKGQGQETQYF	TRBD1	-	TRBV20-1	TRBJ2-5
TGTGCCAGCAGCTTAGCCGGGAGGACTGAAGCTTTCTTT	CASSLAGRTEAFF	-	-	TRBV7-8	TRBJ1-1
TGTGCCAGCAGTAAGCGGACAGGGGGCGCGAACACTGAAGCTTTCTTT	CASSKRTGGANTEAFF	TRBD1	-	TRBV6-2/TRBV6-3	TRBJ1-1
TGTGCCAGCAGTTTCGAGGGACAGGGGAATCAGCCCCAGCATTTT	CASSFEGQGNQPQHF	TRBD1	-	TRBV12-3/TRBV12-4	TRBJ1-5
TGTGCCAGCAGCGGGGACAGGGGTGGCGGGGAGCTGTTTTTT	CASSGDRGGGELFF	TRBD1	few	TRBV7-8	TRBJ2-2
TGTGCCAGCAGTTATAGGACACCCTGGGCCAGCACAGATACGCAGTATTTT	CASSYRTPWASTDTQYF	-	few	TRBV27	TRBJ2-3
TGTGCCAGCAGCTTAGCTAGCGGGGGGGCCACGAGTATCAACATTCAGTACTTC	CASSLASGGATSINIQYF	TRBD2	-	TRBV7-2	TRBJ2-4
TGCGCCAGCAGCGCGGGACAGGGGGAAACTGGAAACACCATATATTTT	CASSAGQGETGNTIYF	TRBD1	-	TRBV5-1	TRBJ1-3
TGCGCCAGCAGCCAAGAACACCCTTCTAGCAATCAGCCCCAGCATTTT	CASSQEHPSSNQPQHF	-	-	TRBV4-3	TRBJ1-5
TGTGCCAGCAGCCAGCTGAAAGGACAGGTCCCCTCCACGTCCGGGGCCAACGTCCTGACTTTC	CASSQLKGQVPSTSGANVLTF	TRBD1	-	TRBV14	TRBJ2-6
TGTGCCAGCAGAGACTCGGGACTCCAGAACACTGAAGCTTTCTTT	CASRDSGLQNTEAFF	-	-	TRBV6-5	TRBJ1-1
TGTGCCAGCAGCTTAGCGTACCTAAACCCTTCGGGATCCTACGAGCAGTACTTC	CASSLAYLNPSGSYEQYF	-	few	TRBV11-1	TRBJ2-7
TGTGCCAGCAGTTTACAGACAGGGGGTCAGCCCCAGCATTTT	CASSLQTGGQPQHF	TRBD1	few	TRBV28	TRBJ1-5
TGTGCCAGCTCACCACCGGGGGGCCCGAATCAGGAGTATTTT	CASSPPGGPNQEYF	-	-	TRBV18	TRBJ2-3
TGTGCCAGCAGTTACTCGAGCGGGATCGCAGATACGCAGTATTTT	CASSYSSGIADTQYF	TRBD2	-	TRBV6-5	TRBJ2-3
TGTGCCAGCAGAGACAAGGGACTAGCACAAGAGACCCAGTACTTC	CASRDKGLAQETQYF	TRBD2	-	TRBV12-3/TRBV12-4	TRBJ2-5
TGCGCCAGCAGCCGCCGGTCCTCCCGGGGACAGGGGACGACTAACTATGGCTACACCTTC	CASSRRSSRGQGTTNYGYTF	TRBD1	few	TRBV4-1	TRBJ1-2
TGCAGCGTTGAAGATGGGGTCGGGTACACCGGGGAGCTGTTTTTT	CSVEDGVGYTGELFF	-	many	TRBV29-1	TRBJ2-2
TGTGCCAGCAGAAAATTCAGGGGCGGCGAAAACTATGGCTACACCTTC	CASRKFRGGENYGYTF	-	-	TRBV6-1	TRBJ1-2
TGTGCCATCACCCCCGGGACAGGGGTCGGTAACTATGGCTACACCTTC	CAITPGTGVGNYGYTF	TRBD1	-	TRBV10-3	TRBJ1-2
TGCAGTGCTAGTCCCCAGGGTAGAAACTACAATGAGCAGTTCTTC	CSASPQGRNYNEQFF	-	few	TRBV20-1	TRBJ2-1